The 24 T cell receptor beta chains below were found in one sample sequenced in a study of response to subunit inactivated influenza vaccine. TCRdb passed the RT-PCR reads through MiXCR, listing each CDR3 protein once. The sample includes about 540,000 distinct CDR3 sequences, 20% to 25% of them seen just once. These data also featured in a second study, about T cells expressing NK-cell markers. This second report adds: Generation of TCR beta cDNA was performed by 5'RACE template switching incorporating UMIs.

The sample in question was CD4+ T cells sorted from PBMCs, obtained 12 days after vaccination. These receptors were collected from a man between 45 and 60 years old who received an inactivated influenza vaccine.

A few counts support this clonotype. This chain joins TRBV5-1 and TRBJ2-2; 7 bases fit TRBD1. The germline gives CDR1 SGHRS, CDR2 YFSETQ. Losses at the gene ends were 2 bases for V and 4 bases for J; bases not matched to a gene: 5. This CDR3 spans 15 amino acids. CDR3 sequence (DNA): TGCGCCAGCAGCTTTAGGACAGGTCCCACCGGGGAGCTGTTTTTT. Residues: CASSFRTGPTGELFF.

V usage is TRBV9 and J usage is TRBJ2-1; either TRBD1 or TRBD2 may supply D (5 bases each). Deletions cut 4 bases from V and 4 bases from J, with 15 bases between. The CDR3 covers 15 residues. CDR1 and CDR2 from the germline V gene are SGDLS and YYNGEE. The CDR3 DNA is TGTGCCAGCAGCCCCCGACAGAGACTATACAATGAGCAGTTCTTC. Translated: CASSPRQRLYNEQFF.

The chain joins TRBV5-1 to TRBJ1-1, with 10 bases aligning to TRBD1. Trimming at V came to 4 bases and at J to 4 bases, leaving 10 bases not matched to a gene. The V gene's germline CDR1 is SGHRS and CDR2 YFSETQ. There are 16 residues in the CDR3. For the CDR3, the DNA is TGCGCCAGCAGCACCTGGACAGGGGGTGCAGGCACTGAAGCTTTCTTT. Translating gives CASSTWTGGAGTEAFF.

In this sample, this clonotype turned up a few times. The V gene is TRBV3-1, the J gene TRBJ2-1, with 8 bases identical to TRBD2. Germline CDR1 LGHDT, CDR2 YNNKEL (reference sequence). V gave up 0 bases and J gave up 6 bases; unmatched junction bases: 13. The CDR3 is 18 amino acids. The CDR3 coding sequence is TGTGCCAGCAGCCAAGATCTAAGCGGGGGTGAAAGGGCCAATGAGCAGTTCTTC. Its translation: CASSQDLSGGERANEQFF.

V usage is TRBV29-1 and J usage is TRBJ2-2; 12 bases are a match to TRBD1. Germline trimming cut 8 bases from V and 6 bases from J; bases unmatched to any gene: 10. Germline-derived CDR1 and CDR2 are SQVTM and ANQGSEA. CDR3 length: 15 residues. The DNA of the CDR3 is TGCAGCTACCGAACCGGGACAGGGGGCTCCGGGGAGCTGTTTTTT. It translates to CSYRTGTGGSGELFF.

This clonotype was detected only a few times. The gene calls are TRBV6-1 and TRBJ2-1, with 9 bases matching TRBD1. CDR3 length: 15 amino acids. J gave up 3 bases and V 6 bases, and 6 bases lay outside the gene matches. The germline V gene has CDR1 MNHNS and CDR2 SASEGT. In DNA form, the CDR3 reads TGTGCCAGCAGGCCCGGGACAGGGAGCTACAATGAGCAGTTCTTC. As protein: CASRPGTGSYNEQFF.

This rearrangement joins TRBV29-1 to TRBJ2-5, with D possibly matching TRBD1 (6 bases). Germline CDR1 SQVTM, CDR2 ANQGSEA. The CDR3 covers 13 residues. Trimming shortened V by 4 bases and J by 5 bases, and 14 bases separated the two germline ends. The CDR3 loop reads CSVATQGGETQYF. CDR3 in DNA: TGCAGCGTTGCAACACAGGGCGGGGAGACCCAGTACTTC.

In its sample, this clonotype was seen a few times. The V and J genes are TRBV7-9 and TRBJ2-7; D remains ambiguous. The CDR3 has 14 residues. V dropped 3 bases and J dropped 1 base, with 10 bases sitting between them. Germline-derived CDR1 and CDR2 are SEHNR and FQNEAQ (reference sequence). The CDR3 DNA reads as TGTGCCAGCAGCTTGGTGCCGAGGTCCTACGAGCAGTACTTC. It yields the protein CASSLVPRSYEQYF.

This clonotype was recorded at least ten times. The genes are TRBV30 and TRBJ1-5, with a possible D match to TRBD1 (5 bases). The CDR3 length is 14 residues. Germline CDR1 GTSNPN, CDR2 SVGIG (reference sequence). V lost 4 bases, J lost 0 bases, and 10 bases lay in between. DNA of the CDR3: TGTGCCTGGACTGGGACCGGTAGCAATCAGCCCCAGCATTTT. The encoded protein is CAWTGTGSNQPQHF.

Only a few counts were recorded for this clonotype. V is TRBV24-1 and J is TRBJ2-2, with D hard to call. Germline lookup yields CDR1 KGHDR and CDR2 SFDVKD. This CDR3 has 16 residues. The V gene lost 1 base and the J gene lost 2 bases, with 10 bases spanning the gap. The CDR3 here is CATSDLYGRNTGELFF. The DNA of the CDR3 is TGTGCCACCAGTGATTTATACGGCAGAAACACCGGGGAGCTGTTTTTT.

This clonotype was seen a handful of times. This sequence joins TRBV7-9 and TRBJ1-4; D is unclear. CDR1 and CDR2 from the germline V gene are SEHNR and FQNEAQ (reference sequence). This CDR3 is built from 14 residues. Trimming took 5 bases from V and 6 from J, leaving 13 bases between them. The CDR3 DNA reads TGTGCCAGCAGCGACGGACCCTCCGATGAAAAACTGTTTTTT. Translating it yields CASSDGPSDEKLFF. The full variable domain, with the rest looked up from reference TRBV7-9 and TRBJ1-4, is DTGVSQNPRHKITKRGQNVTFRCDPISEHNRLYWYRQTLGQGPEFLTYFQNEAQLEKSRLLSDRFSAERPKGSFSTLEIQRTEQGDSAMYLCASSDGPSDEKLFFGSGTQLSVL.

The count of this clonotype is one. V usage is TRBV6-1 and J usage is TRBJ2-1; a weak D match, TRBD2 (6 bases). Trimming pared 11 bases from V and 4 bases from J, leaving 18 bases between. The germline gives CDR1 MNHNS, CDR2 SASEGT. The CDR3 extends over 14 amino acids. This CDR3 is CAGKLAELYNEQFF. In nucleotides, the CDR3 is TGTGCCGGAAAATTAGCGGAGCTTTACAATGAGCAGTTCTTC.

The sample holds a few counts of this clonotype. The V and J genes are TRBV5-4 and TRBJ2-7; D uncertain. Trimming pared 1 base from V and 2 bases from J, leaving 7 bases between. Germline CDR1 and CDR2: SGHNT and YYREEE (reference sequence). This CDR3 spans 13 amino acids. The CDR3 region is CASSLNRAYEQYF. The CDR3 bases are TGTGCCAGCAGCTTGAATAGGGCCTACGAGCAGTACTTC.

J is TRBJ1-2 and V is TRBV15, with D hard to call. This CDR3 has 16 residues. Trimming removed 0 bases at V and 0 bases at J, with 11 bases between. Germline CDR1 reads LNHNV; CDR2 reads YYDKDF (reference sequence). DNA for the CDR3: TGTGCCACCAGCAGAGATTATGGGTCAGCTAACTATGGCTACACCTTC. This translates into CATSRDYGSANYGYTF. The full variable domain, completed using reference TRBV15 and TRBJ1-2, is DAMVIQNPRYQVTQFGKPVTLSCSQTLNHNVMYWYQQKSSQAPKLLFHYYDKDFNNEADTPDNFQSRRPNTSFCFLDIRSPGLGDTAMYLCATSRDYGSANYGYTFGSGTRLTVV.

V and J are TRBV7-2 and TRBJ2-1, with 7 nucleotides matching TRBD1. Per germline, CDR1 SGHTA and CDR2 FQGNSA. V was pared by 5 bases and J by 4 bases, with 8 bases of the junction left unmatched. The CDR3 extends over 15 amino acids. CDR3 sequence: CASSGRQGAYNEQFF. The CDR3 DNA follows: TGTGCCAGCAGCGGTCGACAGGGTGCGTACAATGAGCAGTTCTTC.

The chain joins TRBV28 to TRBJ2-1; 11 nucleotides align to TRBD2. CDR3 length: 14 residues. Per germline, CDR1 MDHEN and CDR2 SYDVKM. J was trimmed by 5 bases and V by 9 bases; bases with no gene match: 6. CDR3 nucleotides: TGTGCCAGTGAGACTAGCGGGAATAACAATGAGCAGTTCTTC. The encoded protein is CASETSGNNNEQFF.

The chain combines TRBV4-3 with TRBJ2-5; 7 bases are shared with TRBD2. Germline loops: CDR1 LGHNA, CDR2 YSLEER. V was clipped by 3 bases and J by 5 bases; unmatched bases: 9. The CDR3 consists of 15 residues. DNA of the CDR3: TGCGCCAGCAGCCAGAACTGGGGGGGGATGGAGACCCAGTACTTC. Translation: CASSQNWGGMETQYF.

On this clonotype: At one boundary the junction diverges from the germline segment, which might be a read error. This chain joins TRBV7-2 and TRBJ2-7, with TRBD1 matching 9 bases. The CDR3 has 15 residues. The germline CDR1 and CDR2 sequences are SGHTA and FQGNSA. CDR3 in amino acids: CASSLDRGGSYEQYF. The CDR3 DNA follows: TGTGCCAGCAGTTTAGACAGGGGGGGGTCCTACGAGCAGTACTTC.

The chain carries TRBV5-1 and TRBJ2-7, with D unclear. Germline V lookup: CDR1 SGHRS, CDR2 YFSETQ. With 4 bases removed from V and 4 bases from J, the gap between germline ends came to 9 bases. CDR3 size: 12 residues. CDR3 sequence: CASSNNNYEQYF. CDR3 nucleotides: TGCGCCAGCAGCAATAACAATTACGAGCAGTACTTC.

The chain combines TRBV14 with TRBJ2-5; TRBD1 is a possible D gene (6 bases). Deletions cut 3 bases from V and 4 bases from J, with 18 bases between. Germline V lookup: CDR1 SGHDN, CDR2 FVKESK. The CDR3 spans 16 residues. The DNA for the CDR3 is TGTGCCAGCAGCCACGCACCAGGGGCGTTCGGAGAGACCCAGTACTTC. Its protein is CASSHAPGAFGETQYF.

The chain couples TRBV20-1 to TRBJ2-7; tentatively, D is TRBD2 (6 bases). V lost 6 bases and J lost 4, with 22 bases in between. Germline V gene sequence: CDR1 DFQATT, CDR2 SNEGSKA (reference sequence). The CDR3 sequence is 15 residues long. CDR3 loop: CSAIDRTLALYEQYF. The CDR3 bases are TGCAGTGCAATAGACCGAACCCTAGCGCTGTACGAGCAGTACTTC.

This clonotype was observed a few times. The chain employs TRBV11-2 and TRBJ2-2, with D possibly called TRBD1 or TRBD2 (5 bases each). The CDR3 contains 18 residues. Deletions cut 5 bases from V and 4 bases from J, with 23 bases between. From germline, CDR1 is SGHAT and CDR2 FQNNGV. The CDR3 loop reads CASSPKDSRVRSTGELFF. The CDR3 bases are TGTGCCAGCAGCCCCAAGGACTCCAGGGTACGAAGCACCGGGGAGCTGTTTTTT.

This clonotype was seen at least ten times. The chain employs TRBV14 and TRBJ1-2, with D tentatively TRBD1 (5 bases). The CDR3 has 13 amino acids. V was shortened by 3 bases and J by 8 bases, with 13 bases between the two germline ends. Looked up from germline, CDR1 is SGHDN and CDR2 is FVKESK. The CDR3 protein is CASSQLDRSGYTF. CDR3 bases: TGTGCCAGCAGCCAGCTAGACAGAAGCGGCTACACCTTC.

V is TRBV7-2 and J is TRBJ2-1; 7 bases fit TRBD2. The ends lost 4 bases at V and 6 bases at J; junction bases unmatched: 9. The CDR3 is made up of 15 amino acids. Per the germline V gene, CDR1 is SGHTA and CDR2 is FQGNSA. CDR3 amino acids: CASSSSVGLGNEQFF. For the CDR3, the DNA is TGTGCCAGCAGCTCTAGCGTCGGACTAGGCAATGAGCAGTTCTTC.